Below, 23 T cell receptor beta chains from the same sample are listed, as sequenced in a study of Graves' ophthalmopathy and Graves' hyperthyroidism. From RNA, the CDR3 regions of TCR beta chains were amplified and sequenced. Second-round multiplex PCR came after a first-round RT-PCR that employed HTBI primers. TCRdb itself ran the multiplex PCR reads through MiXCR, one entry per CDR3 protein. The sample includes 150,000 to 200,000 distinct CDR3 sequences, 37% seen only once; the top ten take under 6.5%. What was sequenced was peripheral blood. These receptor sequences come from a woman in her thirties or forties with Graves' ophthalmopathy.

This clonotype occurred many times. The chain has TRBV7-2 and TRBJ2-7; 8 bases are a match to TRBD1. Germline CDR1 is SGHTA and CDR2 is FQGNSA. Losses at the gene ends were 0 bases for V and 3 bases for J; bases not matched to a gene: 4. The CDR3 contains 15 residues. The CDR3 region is CASSLAAGGYYEQYF. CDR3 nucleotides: TGTGCCAGCAGCTTAGCGGCAGGGGGCTACTACGAGCAGTACTTC.

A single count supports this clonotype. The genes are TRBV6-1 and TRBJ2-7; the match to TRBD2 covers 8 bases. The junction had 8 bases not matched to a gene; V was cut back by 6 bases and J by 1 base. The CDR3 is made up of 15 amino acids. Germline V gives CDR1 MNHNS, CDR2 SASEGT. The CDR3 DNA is TGTGCCAGCAGACTGGATAGCGGGACGTCCTACGAGCAGTACTTC. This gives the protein CASRLDSGTSYEQYF.

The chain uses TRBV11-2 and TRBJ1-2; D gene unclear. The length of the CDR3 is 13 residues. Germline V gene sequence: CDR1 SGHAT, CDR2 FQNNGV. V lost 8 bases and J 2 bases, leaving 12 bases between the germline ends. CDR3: CASGQSMNYGYTF. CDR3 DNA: TGTGCCAGCGGCCAATCGATGAACTATGGCTACACCTTC.

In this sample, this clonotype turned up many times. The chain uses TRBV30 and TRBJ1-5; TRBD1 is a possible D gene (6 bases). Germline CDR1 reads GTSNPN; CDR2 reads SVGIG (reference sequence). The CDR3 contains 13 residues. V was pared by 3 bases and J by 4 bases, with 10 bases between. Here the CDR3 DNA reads TGTGCCTGGAGAGTCGACAGGAATCAGCCCCAGCATTTT. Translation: CAWRVDRNQPQHF. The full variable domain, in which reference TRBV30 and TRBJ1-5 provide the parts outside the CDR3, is SQTIHQWPATLVQPVGSPLSLECTVEGTSNPNLYWYRQAAGRGLQLLFYSVGIGQISSEVPQNLSASRPQDRQFILSSKKLLLSDSGFYLCAWRVDRNQPQHFGDGTRLSIL.

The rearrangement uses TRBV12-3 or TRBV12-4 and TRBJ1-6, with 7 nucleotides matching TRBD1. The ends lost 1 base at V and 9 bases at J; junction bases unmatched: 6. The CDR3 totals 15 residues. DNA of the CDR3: TGTGCCAGCAGTTTAGGGACAGGAGTAGGTTCACCCCTCCACTTT. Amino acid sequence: CASSLGTGVGSPLHF.

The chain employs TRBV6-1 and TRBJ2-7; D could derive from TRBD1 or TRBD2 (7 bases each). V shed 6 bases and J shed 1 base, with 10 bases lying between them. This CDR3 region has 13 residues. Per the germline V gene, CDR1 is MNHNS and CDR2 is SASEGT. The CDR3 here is CASRQGGSYEQYF. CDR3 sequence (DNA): TGTGCCAGCAGGCAGGGGGGGTCCTACGAGCAGTACTTC.

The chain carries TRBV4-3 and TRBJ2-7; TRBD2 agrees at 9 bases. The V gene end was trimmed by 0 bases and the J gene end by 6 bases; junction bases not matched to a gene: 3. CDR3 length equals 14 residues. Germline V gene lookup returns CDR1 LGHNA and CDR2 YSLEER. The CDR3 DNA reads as TGCGCCAGCAGCCAAGATCCGCGGGAGGGCGAGCAGTACTTC. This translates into CASSQDPREGEQYF.

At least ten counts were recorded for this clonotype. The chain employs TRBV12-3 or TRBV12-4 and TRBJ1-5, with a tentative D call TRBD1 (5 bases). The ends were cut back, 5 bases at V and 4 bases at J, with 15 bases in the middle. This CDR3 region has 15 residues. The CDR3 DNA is TGTGCCAGCAGTAGAGGCACAGGAGTTAATCAGCCCCAGCATTTT. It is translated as CASSRGTGVNQPQHF.

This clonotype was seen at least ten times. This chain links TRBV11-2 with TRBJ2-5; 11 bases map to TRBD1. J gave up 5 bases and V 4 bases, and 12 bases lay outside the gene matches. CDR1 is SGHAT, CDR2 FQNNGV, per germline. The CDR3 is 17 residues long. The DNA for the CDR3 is TGTGCCAGCAGCTCGCCTTCCGGGACAGGGGGGAGGGAGACCCAGTACTTC. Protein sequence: CASSSPSGTGGRETQYF.

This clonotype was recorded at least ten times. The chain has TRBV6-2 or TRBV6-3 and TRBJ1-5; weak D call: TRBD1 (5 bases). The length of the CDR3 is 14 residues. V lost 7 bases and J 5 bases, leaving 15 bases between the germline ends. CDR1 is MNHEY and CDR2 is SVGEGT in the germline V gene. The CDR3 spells CASTSRQTYQPQHF. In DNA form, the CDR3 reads TGTGCCAGCACCAGCAGACAGACGTATCAGCCCCAGCATTTT.

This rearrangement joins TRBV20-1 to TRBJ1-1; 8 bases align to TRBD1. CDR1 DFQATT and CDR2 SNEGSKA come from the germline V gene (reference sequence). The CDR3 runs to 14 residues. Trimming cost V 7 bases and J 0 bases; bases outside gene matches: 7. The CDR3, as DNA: TGCAGTGTTCGACAGGGGTCGATGAACACTGAAGCTTTCTTT. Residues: CSVRQGSMNTEAFF.

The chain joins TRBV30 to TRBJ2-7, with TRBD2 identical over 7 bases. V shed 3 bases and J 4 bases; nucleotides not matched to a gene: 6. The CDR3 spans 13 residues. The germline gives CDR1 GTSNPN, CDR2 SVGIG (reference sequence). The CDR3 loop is CAWSTMGGYEQYF. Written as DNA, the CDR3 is TGTGCCTGGAGCACCATGGGAGGGTACGAGCAGTACTTC.

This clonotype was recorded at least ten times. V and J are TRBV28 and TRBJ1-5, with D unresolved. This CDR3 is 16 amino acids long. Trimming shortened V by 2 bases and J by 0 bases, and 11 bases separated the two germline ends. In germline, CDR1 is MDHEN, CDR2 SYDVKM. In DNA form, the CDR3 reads TGTGCCAGCAGTTTAACGGAGTATTATAGCAATCAGCCCCAGCATTTT. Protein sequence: CASSLTEYYSNQPQHF.

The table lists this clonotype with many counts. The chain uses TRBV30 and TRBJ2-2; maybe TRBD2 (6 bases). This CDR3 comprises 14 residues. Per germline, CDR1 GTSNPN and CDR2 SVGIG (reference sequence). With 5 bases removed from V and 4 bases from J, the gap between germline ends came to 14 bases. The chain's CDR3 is CAWDPQGGTGELFF. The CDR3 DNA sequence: TGTGCCTGGGACCCCCAGGGAGGCACCGGGGAGCTGTTTTTT.

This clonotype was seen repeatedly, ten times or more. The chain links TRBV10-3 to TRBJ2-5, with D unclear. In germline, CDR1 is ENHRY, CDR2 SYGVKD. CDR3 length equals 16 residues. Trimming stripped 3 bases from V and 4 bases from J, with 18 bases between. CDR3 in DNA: TGTGCCATCAGTGATGGCAGTTTCACAGAAACAGAGACCCAGTACTTC. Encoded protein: CAISDGSFTETETQYF.

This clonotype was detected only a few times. The CDR3 here is CSARDGGVDIQYF. CDR3 nucleotides: TGCAGTGCTAGAGACGGGGGAGTGGACATTCAGTACTTC. The V and J genes are TRBV20-1 and TRBJ2-4, with a possible D match to TRBD2 (6 bases). Trimming took off 0 bases at V and 8 bases at J, with 11 bases between the two ends. Germline values: CDR1 DFQATT, CDR2 SNEGSKA (reference sequence). The CDR3 contains 13 residues.

CDR3 amino acids: CASSPLAGTANTGELFF. The CDR3 DNA reads as TGTGCCAGCAGCCCCCTCGCCGGGACAGCTAACACCGGGGAGCTGTTTTTT. The gene calls are TRBV12-3 or TRBV12-4 and TRBJ2-2, with 7 nucleotides matching TRBD1. The CDR3 length is 17 residues. V shed 6 bases, J shed 2 bases, and the junction held 12 bases outside the gene matches.

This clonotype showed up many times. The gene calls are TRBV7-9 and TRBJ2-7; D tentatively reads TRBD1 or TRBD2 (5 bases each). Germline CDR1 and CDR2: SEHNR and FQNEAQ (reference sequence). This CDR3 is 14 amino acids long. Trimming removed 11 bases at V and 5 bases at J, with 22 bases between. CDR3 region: CAGGFSGGRNEQYF. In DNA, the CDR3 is TGTGCCGGCGGGTTCAGTGGGGGTCGGAACGAGCAGTACTTC.

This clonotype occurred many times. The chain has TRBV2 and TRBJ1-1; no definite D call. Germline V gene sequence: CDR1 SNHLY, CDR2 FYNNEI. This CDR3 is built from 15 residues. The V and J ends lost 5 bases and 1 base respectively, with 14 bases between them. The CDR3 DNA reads TGTGCCAGCAGTCCCGAAAGCGACGGGAACACTGAAGCTTTCTTT. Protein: CASSPESDGNTEAFF.

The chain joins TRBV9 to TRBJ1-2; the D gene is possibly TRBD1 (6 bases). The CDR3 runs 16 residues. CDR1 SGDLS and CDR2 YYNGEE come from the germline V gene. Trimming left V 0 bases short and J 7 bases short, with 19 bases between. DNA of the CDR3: TGTGCCAGCAGCGTAGGGGGGCCCTACACAGTTGGTGGCTACACCTTC. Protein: CASSVGGPYTVGGYTF.

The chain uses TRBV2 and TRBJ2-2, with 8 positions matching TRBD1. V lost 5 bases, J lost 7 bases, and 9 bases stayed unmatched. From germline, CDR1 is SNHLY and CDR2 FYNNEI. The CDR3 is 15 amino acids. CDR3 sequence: CASSKSGQDLGELFF. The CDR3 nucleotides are TGTGCCAGCAGTAAATCGGGACAGGACCTCGGGGAGCTGTTTTTT.

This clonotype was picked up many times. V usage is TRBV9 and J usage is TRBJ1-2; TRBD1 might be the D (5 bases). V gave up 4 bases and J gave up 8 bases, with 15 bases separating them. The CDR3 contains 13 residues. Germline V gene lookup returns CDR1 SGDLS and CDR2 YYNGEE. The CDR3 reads CASSPRDFAGYTF. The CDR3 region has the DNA TGTGCCAGCAGCCCCCGGGACTTTGCGGGCTACACCTTC. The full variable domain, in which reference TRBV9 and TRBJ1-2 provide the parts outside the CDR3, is DSGVTQTPKHLITATGQRVTLRCSPRSGDLSVYWYQQSLDQGLQFLIQYYNGEERAKGNILERFSAQQFPDLHSELNLSSLELGDSALYFCASSPRDFAGYTFGSGTRLTVV.

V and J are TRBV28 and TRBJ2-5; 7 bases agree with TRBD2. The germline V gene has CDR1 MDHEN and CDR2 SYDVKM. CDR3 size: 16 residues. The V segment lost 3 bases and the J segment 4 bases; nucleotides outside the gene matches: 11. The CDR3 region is CASSLTGRVAGETQYF. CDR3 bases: TGTGCCAGCAGTTTGACGGGGAGGGTAGCGGGAGAGACCCAGTACTTC.